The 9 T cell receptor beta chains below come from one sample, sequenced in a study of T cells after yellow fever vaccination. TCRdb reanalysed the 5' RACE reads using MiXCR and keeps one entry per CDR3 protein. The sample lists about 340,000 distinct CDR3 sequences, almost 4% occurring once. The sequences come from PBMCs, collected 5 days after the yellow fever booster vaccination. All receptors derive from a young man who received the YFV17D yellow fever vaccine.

CDR3 loop: CASSLKAGTGSLSLHF. In DNA, the CDR3 is TGTGCCAGCAGTTTAAAAGCCGGGACAGGGTCTCTTTCCCTCCACTTT. This chain uses TRBV28 with TRBJ1-6; 9 bases are a match to TRBD1. The germline gives CDR1 MDHEN, CDR2 SYDVKM. The CDR3 is 16 amino acids. J gave up 14 bases and V 2 bases, and 13 bases lay outside the gene matches.

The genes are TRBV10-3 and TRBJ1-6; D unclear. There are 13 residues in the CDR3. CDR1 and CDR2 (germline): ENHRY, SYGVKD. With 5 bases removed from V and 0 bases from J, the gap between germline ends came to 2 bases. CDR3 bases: TGTGCCATCAGTAGCTCCTATAATTCACCCCTCCACTTT. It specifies CAISSSYNSPLHF.

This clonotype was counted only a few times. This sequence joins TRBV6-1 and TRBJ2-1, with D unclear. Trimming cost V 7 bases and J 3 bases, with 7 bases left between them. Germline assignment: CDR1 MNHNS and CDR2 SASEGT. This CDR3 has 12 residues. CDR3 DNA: TGTGCCAGCACCAAGGTCTACAATGAGCAGTTCTTC. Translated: CASTKVYNEQFF.

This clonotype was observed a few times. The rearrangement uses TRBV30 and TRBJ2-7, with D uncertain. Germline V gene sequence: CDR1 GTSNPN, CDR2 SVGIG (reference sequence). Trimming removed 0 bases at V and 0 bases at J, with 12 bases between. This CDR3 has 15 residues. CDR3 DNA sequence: TGTGCCTGGAGTGTTAAGGGATTTGGCTCCTACGAGCAGTACTTC. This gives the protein CAWSVKGFGSYEQYF.

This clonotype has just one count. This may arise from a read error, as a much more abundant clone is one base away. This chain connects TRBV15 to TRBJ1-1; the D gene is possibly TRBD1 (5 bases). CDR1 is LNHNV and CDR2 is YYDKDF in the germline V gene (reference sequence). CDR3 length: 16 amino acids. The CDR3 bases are TGTGCCACCAGCAGAGATGAGGGGAACCTGAACACTGTAGCTTTCTTT. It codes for CATSRDEGNLNTVAFF.

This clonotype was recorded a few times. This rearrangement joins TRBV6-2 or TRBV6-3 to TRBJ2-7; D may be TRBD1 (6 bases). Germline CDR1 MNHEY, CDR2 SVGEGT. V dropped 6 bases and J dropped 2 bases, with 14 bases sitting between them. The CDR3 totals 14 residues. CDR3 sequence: CASRTDRIPYEQYV. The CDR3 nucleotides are TGTGCCAGCAGAACGGACAGAATCCCCTACGAGCAGTACGTC.

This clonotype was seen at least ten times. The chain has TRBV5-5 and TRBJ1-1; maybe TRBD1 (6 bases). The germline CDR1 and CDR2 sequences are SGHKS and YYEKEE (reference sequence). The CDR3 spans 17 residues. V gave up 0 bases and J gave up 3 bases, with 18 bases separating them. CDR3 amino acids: CASSLENQGRRDTEAFF. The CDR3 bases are TGTGCCAGCAGCTTGGAAAACCAGGGGCGAAGGGACACTGAAGCTTTCTTT.

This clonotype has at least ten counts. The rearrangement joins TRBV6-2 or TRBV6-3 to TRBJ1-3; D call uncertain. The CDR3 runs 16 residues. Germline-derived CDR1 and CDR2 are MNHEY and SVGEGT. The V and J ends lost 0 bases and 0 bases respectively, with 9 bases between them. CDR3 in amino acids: CASSYSTGSSGNTIYF. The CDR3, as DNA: TGTGCCAGCAGTTACTCCACGGGGTCCTCTGGAAACACCATATATTTT.

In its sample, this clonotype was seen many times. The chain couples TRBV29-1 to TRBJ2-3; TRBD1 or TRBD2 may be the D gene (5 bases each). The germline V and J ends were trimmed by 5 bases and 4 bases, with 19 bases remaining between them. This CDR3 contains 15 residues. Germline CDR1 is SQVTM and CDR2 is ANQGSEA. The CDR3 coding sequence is TGCAGCGTTACATCCACAGAGGGGTCATCAGATACGCAGTATTTT. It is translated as CSVTSTEGSSDTQYF.